The clone carrying this T cell receptor (beta chain) has just one count. Its antigen is unidentified. Time point in this sample: baseline, week 1 (first vaccination visit). Sample treatment: pre-vaccination baseline after standard-of-care therapy. V was trimmed by 1 base and J by 0 bases, leaving 19 bases between them. Germline CDR1 SGHRS, CDR2 YFSETQ. The CDR3 spans 19 residues. This entry belongs to a study of a mutant IDH1 vaccine in newly diagnosed glioma. Study summary: Patients had received radiotherapy, temozolomide, or both previously, most receiving both.

Study conclusions and caveats: Pseudoprogression appeared unlinked to shifts in leading peripheral T cell clonotypes.

Sequenced by immunoSEQ multiplex PCR; TCRdb stores in-frame clones only, minus some. The data contain tens of thousands of clones, roughly 93% of them singletons. This chain links TRBV5-1 with TRBJ2-2; D unresolved. This receptor was taken from a man aged 35 to 55 with glioma. The specimen comprised PBMCs, sampled from a glioma patient treated with radiotherapy, temozolomide or both. As DNA, the CDR3 is TGCGCCAGCAGCTTGCCCCGAACCTTTGTAAGACCGAACACCGGGGAGCTGTTTTTT. Translating gives CASSLPRTFVRPNTGELFF.